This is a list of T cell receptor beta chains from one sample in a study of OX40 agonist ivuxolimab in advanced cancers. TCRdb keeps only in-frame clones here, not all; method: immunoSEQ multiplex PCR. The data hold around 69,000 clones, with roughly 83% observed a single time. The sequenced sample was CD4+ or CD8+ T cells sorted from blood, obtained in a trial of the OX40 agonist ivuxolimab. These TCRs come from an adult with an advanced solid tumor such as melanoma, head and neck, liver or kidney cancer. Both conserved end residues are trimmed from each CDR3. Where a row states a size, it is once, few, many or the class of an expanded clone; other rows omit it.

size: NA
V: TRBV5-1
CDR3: ASSLWDGQPQH

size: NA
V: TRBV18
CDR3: ASSPGTGANVLT

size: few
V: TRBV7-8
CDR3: ASSSAGQTTYEQY

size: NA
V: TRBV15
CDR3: ATSRDLGNFRSTDTQY

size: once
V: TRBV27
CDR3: ASKRDRDIIGGQF

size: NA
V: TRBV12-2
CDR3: ASRLGYFGPEGRDEQY

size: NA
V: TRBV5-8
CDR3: ASSLESMGQGYMNTEAF

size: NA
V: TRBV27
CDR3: ASSAIGWVSGELF

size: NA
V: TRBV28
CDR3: ASSWTGRIQPQH

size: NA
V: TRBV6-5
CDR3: ASSYPAGNTEAF

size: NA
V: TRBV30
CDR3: AWSAGGNTEAF

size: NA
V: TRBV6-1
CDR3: ASSEEETPIHEKLF

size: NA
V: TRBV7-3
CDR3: ASSLARGSLYNEQF

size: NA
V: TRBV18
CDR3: ATNTAGRVETQY

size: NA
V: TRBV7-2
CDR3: ASSLRSGVVDTQY

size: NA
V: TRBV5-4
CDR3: ASSFPSGGQETQY

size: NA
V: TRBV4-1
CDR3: ASSPSSNRAKNTEAF

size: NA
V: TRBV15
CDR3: ATSGDLIVGNEQF

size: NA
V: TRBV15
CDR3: ATSHRNTDTQY

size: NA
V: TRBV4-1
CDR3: ASSQGRQGRSPLH

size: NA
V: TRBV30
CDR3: AWGGRGSSYNEQF

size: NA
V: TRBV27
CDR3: ASSLLGLAGGMQETQY

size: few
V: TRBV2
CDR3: ASTRLQTSGGALIGETQY

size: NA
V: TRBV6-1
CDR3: ASTQSNTGELF

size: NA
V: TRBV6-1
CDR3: ASSEPGFGEKLF

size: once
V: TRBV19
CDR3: ATGQGKNTEAF

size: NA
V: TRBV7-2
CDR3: ASSPEGEWANTQY

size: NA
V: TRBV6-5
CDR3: ASSYTDRQGNSPLH

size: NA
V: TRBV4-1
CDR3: ASSQAPGLIGHEQY

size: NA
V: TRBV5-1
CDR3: ASRPWGANTGELF

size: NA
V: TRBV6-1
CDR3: ASSVLTGVLNYGYT